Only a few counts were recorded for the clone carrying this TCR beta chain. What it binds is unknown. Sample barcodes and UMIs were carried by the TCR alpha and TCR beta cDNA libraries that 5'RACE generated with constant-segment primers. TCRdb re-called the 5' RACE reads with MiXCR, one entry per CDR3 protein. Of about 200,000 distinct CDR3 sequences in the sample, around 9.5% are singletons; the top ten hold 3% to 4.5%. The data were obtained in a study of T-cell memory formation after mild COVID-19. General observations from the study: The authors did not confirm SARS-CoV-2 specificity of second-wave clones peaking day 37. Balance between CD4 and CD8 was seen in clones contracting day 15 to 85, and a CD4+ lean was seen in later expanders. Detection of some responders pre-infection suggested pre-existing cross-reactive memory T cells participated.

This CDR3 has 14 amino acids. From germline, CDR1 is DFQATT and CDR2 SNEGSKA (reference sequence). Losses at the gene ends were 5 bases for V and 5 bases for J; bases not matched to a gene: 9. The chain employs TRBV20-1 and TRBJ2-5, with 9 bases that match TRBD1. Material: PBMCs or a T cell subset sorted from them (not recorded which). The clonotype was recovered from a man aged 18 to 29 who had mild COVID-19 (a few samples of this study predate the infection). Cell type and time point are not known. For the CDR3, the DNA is TGCAGTGCTTCCCGGGACAGGGTTGGGGAGACCCAGTACTTC. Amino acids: CSASRDRVGETQYF.